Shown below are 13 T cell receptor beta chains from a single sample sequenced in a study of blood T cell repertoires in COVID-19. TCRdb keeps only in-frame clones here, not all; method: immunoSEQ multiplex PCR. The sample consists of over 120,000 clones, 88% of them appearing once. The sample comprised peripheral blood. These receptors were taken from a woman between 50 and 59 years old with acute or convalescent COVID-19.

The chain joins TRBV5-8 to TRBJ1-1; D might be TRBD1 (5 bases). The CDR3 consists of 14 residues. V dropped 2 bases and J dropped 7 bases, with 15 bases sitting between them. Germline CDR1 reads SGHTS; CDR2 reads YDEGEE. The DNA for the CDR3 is TGTGCCAGCAGCTTAGGACACGTTAGCTTTGAAGCTTTCTTT. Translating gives CASSLGHVSFEAFF.

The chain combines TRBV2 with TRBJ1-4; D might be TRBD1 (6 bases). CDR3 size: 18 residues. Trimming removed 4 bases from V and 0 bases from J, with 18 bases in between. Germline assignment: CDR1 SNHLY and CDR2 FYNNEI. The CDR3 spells CASSVALGRGTTNEKLFF. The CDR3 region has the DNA TGTGCCAGCAGTGTAGCACTGGGCAGGGGTACAACTAATGAAAAACTGTTTTTT.

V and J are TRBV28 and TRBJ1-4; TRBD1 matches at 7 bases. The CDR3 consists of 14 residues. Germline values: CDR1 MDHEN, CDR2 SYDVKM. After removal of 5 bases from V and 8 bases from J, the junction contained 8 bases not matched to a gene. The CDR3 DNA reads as TGTGCCAGCAGTATAACAGGGGCTGGGGAAAAACTGTTTTTT. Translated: CASSITGAGEKLFF.

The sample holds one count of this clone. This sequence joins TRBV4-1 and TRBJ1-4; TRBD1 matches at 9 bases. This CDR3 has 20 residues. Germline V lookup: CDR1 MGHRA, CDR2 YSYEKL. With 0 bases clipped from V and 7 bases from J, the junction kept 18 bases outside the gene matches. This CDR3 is CASSQEEGTGGYDGSEKLFF. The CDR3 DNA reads TGCGCCAGCAGCCAAGAGGAGGGCACAGGGGGCTATGACGGGAGTGAAAAACTGTTTTTT.

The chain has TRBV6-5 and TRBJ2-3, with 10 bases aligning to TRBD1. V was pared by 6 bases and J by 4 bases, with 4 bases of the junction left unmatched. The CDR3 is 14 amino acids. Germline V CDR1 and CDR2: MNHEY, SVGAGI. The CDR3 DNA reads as TGTGCCAGCAGCCTGGGACAGGGGTCAGATACGCAGTATTTT. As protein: CASSLGQGSDTQYF.

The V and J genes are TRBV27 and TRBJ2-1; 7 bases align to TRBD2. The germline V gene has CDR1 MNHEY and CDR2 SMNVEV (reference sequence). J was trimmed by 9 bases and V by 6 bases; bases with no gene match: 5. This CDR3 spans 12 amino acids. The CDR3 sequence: CASRPSGGEQFF. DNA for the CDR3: TGTGCCAGCAGACCGTCGGGGGGTGAGCAGTTCTTC.

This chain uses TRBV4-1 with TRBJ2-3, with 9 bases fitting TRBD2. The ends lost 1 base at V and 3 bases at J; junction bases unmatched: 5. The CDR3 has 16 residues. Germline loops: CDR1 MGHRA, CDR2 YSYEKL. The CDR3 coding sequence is TGCGCCAGCAGCCAAGTGGCGGGGGGGCGGACAGATACGCAGTATTTT. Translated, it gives CASSQVAGGRTDTQYF.

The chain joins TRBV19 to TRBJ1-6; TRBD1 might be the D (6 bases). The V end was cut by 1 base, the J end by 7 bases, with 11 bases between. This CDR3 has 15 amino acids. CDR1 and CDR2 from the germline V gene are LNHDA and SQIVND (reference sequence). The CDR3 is CASSIGGLRNSPLHF. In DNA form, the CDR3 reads TGTGCCAGTAGTATAGGGGGGCTACGCAATTCACCCCTCCACTTT. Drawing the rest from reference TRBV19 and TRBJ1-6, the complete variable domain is DGGITQSPKYLFRKEGQNVTLSCEQNLNHDAMYWYRQDPGQGLRLIYYSQIVNDFQKGDIAEGYSVSREKKESFPLTVTSAQKNPTAFYLCASSIGGLRNSPLHFGNGTRLTVT.

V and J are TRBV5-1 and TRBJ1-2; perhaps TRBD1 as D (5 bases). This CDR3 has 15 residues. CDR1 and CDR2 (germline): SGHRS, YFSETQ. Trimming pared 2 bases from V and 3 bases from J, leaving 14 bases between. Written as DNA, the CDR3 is TGCGCCAGCAGCTTCTCCCCTACAGGAGACTATGGCTACACCTTC. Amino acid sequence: CASSFSPTGDYGYTF.

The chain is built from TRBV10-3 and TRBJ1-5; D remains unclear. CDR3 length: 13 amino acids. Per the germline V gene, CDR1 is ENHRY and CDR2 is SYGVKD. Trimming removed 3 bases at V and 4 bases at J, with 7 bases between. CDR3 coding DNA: TGTGCCATCAGTGAACGGGAGAATCAGCCCCAGCATTTT. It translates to CAISERENQPQHF.

The DNA of the CDR3 is TGTGCCAGCAGTTTCGACAGGGTGGGCGAAAAACTGTTTTTT. It specifies CASSFDRVGEKLFF. The rearrangement uses TRBV28 and TRBJ1-4, with 7 bases aligning to TRBD1. The V segment lost 3 bases and the J segment 8 bases; nucleotides outside the gene matches: 6. The CDR3 has 14 residues. CDR1 is MDHEN, CDR2 SYDVKM, per germline.

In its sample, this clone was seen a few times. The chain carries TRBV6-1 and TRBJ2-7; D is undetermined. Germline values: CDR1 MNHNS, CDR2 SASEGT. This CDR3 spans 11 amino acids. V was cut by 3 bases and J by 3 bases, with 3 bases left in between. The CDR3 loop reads CASSDHYEQYF. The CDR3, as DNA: TGTGCCAGCAGTGACCACTACGAGCAGTACTTC.

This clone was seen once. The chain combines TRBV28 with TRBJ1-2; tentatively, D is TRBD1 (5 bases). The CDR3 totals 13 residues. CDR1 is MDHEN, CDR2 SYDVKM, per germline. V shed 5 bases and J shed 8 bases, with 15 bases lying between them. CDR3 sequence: CASSNAGIGGYTF. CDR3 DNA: TGTGCCAGCAGTAACGCAGGGATAGGGGGCTACACCTTC.